This TCR beta chain is drawn from a study of blood T cells in healthy people across ages. Study background: Researchers report that template switching captured about one barcoded beta molecule per two T cells.

This clonotype was recorded a few times. Researchers report isolating at least 6 million PBMCs per sample. The authors ran a second PCR of 7 to 11 cycles using a sample-barcoded 5' primer and a J-beta primer mix. In TCRdb, the 5' RACE reads were re-called with MiXCR into one record per CDR3 protein. This sample has roughly 1.7 million distinct CDR3 sequences, with about 31% found just once. Per germline, CDR1 SQVTM and CDR2 ANQGSEA. V gave up 4 bases and J gave up 2 bases, with 12 bases separating them. The CDR3 is 13 amino acids. The receptor's source is a woman aged 30 to 39 in good health. The gene calls are TRBV29-1 and TRBJ2-7, with no clear D. Sequencing input: blood. The CDR3 region has the DNA TGCAGCGTTGGTCTTCCTCTCACCTACGAGCAGTACTTC. Its protein product is CSVGLPLTYEQYF.